One and the same sample provided the 12 T cell receptor beta chains below, sequenced in a study of neurological immune-mediated disorders. TCRdb fed the 5' RACE reads into MiXCR, producing one record per CDR3 protein. This sample has around 83,000 distinct CDR3 sequences, with less than 15% found just once. Sequenced: PBMCs. The receptor set was obtained from a woman between 45 and 60 years old in good health.

This sequence joins TRBV7-2 and TRBJ1-1, with D uncertain. V gave up 1 base and J gave up 6 bases, with 21 bases separating them. The CDR3 spans 17 residues. Looked up from germline, CDR1 is SGHTA and CDR2 is FQGNSA. For the CDR3, the DNA is TGTGCCAGCAGCTTAGATTACGCTGTGTTTGGGAATGCTGAAGCTTTCTTT. Amino acid sequence: CASSLDYAVFGNAEAFF.

Worth noting for this clonotype: The conserved closing phenylalanine or tryptophan is absent in this CDR3, likely reflecting a read error. This chain connects TRBV2 to TRBJ2-1; 8 bases map to TRBD2. The V gene's germline CDR1 is SNHLY and CDR2 FYNNEI. V dropped 7 bases and J dropped 3; count of bases not matched to a gene: 11. The CDR3 consists of 16 residues. CDR3 in DNA: TGTGCCAGCACAGCATGGGAGCGGGGGTTCTACAATGAGCAGTTCTTA. Protein product: CASTAWERGFYNEQFL.

The table lists this clonotype with many counts. The chain combines TRBV20-1 with TRBJ2-7, with 7 bases identical to TRBD2. Germline CDR1 reads DFQATT; CDR2 reads SNEGSKA (reference sequence). This CDR3 contains 14 residues. V trimming: 2 bases; J trimming: 3 bases; junction bases outside the gene matches: 7. CDR3 sequence (DNA): TGCAGTGCTAGATTCAGCGGGGTGAACTACGAGCAGTACTTC. It is translated as CSARFSGVNYEQYF.

This clonotype has a count of ten or more. The chain is built from TRBV14 and TRBJ2-1; 9 bases are shared with TRBD2. CDR3 length: 17 residues. Looked up from germline, CDR1 is SGHDN and CDR2 is FVKESK. The V gene end was trimmed by 0 bases and the J gene end by 7 bases; junction bases not matched to a gene: 10. CDR3 nucleotides: TGTGCCAGCAGCCAAGATCCCAGCGGGAGGTTGGCGAATGAGCAGTTCTTC. This translates into CASSQDPSGRLANEQFF.

This clonotype occurred many times. This CDR3 is CATSGQLAGAGNDEQFF. CDR3 DNA: TGTGCCACCAGTGGCCAACTAGCGGGGGCTGGGAACGATGAGCAGTTCTTC. The gene calls are TRBV24-1 and TRBJ2-1, with TRBD2 matching over 11 bases. The CDR3 has 17 amino acids. Germline V gene data show CDR1 as KGHDR and CDR2 as SFDVKD. V lost 5 bases and J lost 8; bases outside the gene matches: 13.

This clonotype was found many times. This rearrangement joins TRBV5-1 to TRBJ1-6; D gene ambiguous. The ends were cut back, 1 base at V and 4 bases at J, with 6 bases in the middle. This CDR3 is built from 14 residues. Germline CDR1 and CDR2: SGHRS and YFSETQ. CDR3 loop: CASSLRPYNSPLHF. CDR3 bases: TGCGCCAGCAGCTTGCGGCCGTATAATTCACCCCTCCACTTT.

At least ten counts were recorded for this clonotype. The gene calls are TRBV5-1 and TRBJ2-1; TRBD1 matches at 10 bases. V was pared by 0 bases and J by 8 bases, with 8 bases of the junction left unmatched. Germline lookup yields CDR1 SGHRS and CDR2 YFSETQ. The CDR3 is 16 residues long. The CDR3, as DNA: TGCGCCAGCAGCTTGGAGGGGACAGGGGAGTGGGATGAGCAGTTCTTC. This translates into CASSLEGTGEWDEQFF.

In this sample, this clonotype turned up many times. This chain connects TRBV7-8 to TRBJ1-1; D possibly corresponds to TRBD1 (6 bases). The V end lost 5 bases, the J end lost 4 bases, and 17 bases lay between the germline ends. The germline V gene has CDR1 SGHVS and CDR2 FQNEAQ. The CDR3 has 15 amino acids. The CDR3 DNA sequence: TGTGCCAGCAGCCAGAGACAGGAGGTTGGCACTGAAGCTTTCTTT. Translation: CASSQRQEVGTEAFF.

This clonotype showed up many times. The rearrangement joins TRBV29-1 to TRBJ1-2; unclear D gene. The V gene's germline CDR1 is SQVTM and CDR2 ANQGSEA. The V and J ends lost 3 bases and 1 base respectively, with 3 bases between them. The CDR3 has 11 amino acids. The CDR3 sequence is CSVDFNYGYTF. The CDR3 DNA reads TGCAGCGTTGATTTTAACTATGGCTACACCTTC. Full variable domain (remainder filled in from reference TRBV29-1 and TRBJ1-2): SAVISQKPSRDICQRGTSLTIQCQVDSQVTMMFWYRQQPGQSLTLIATANQGSEATYESGFVIDKFPISRPNLTFSTLTVSNMSPEDSSIYLCSVDFNYGYTFGSGTRLTVV.

This clonotype has ten or more counts. This rearrangement joins TRBV7-2 to TRBJ1-6; D possibly corresponds to TRBD1 (6 bases). The CDR3 length is 15 residues. The V end lost 0 bases, the J end lost 8 bases, and 11 bases lay between the germline ends. The V gene's germline CDR1 is SGHTA and CDR2 FQGNSA. The CDR3 region has the DNA TGTGCCAGCAGCTTAGCCGGGACATATCATTCACCCCTCCACTTT. Its translation is CASSLAGTYHSPLHF.

This clonotype was detected ten times or more. This sequence joins TRBV5-1 and TRBJ1-1; tentatively, D is TRBD1 (6 bases). Trimming stripped 4 bases from V and 4 bases from J, with 20 bases between. Germline V gene lookup returns CDR1 SGHRS and CDR2 YFSETQ. The CDR3 has 16 amino acids. The CDR3 DNA sequence: TGCGCCAGCAGCGTACTGAGGACAGACGCTGGCACTGAAGCTTTCTTT. Translation gives CASSVLRTDAGTEAFF.

This clonotype has a count of ten or more. This chain joins TRBV5-1 and TRBJ2-5, with D maybe TRBD2 (5 bases). The ends were cut back, 2 bases at V and 5 bases at J, with 10 bases in the middle. The CDR3 covers 13 residues. Looked up from germline, CDR1 is SGHRS and CDR2 is YFSETQ. The DNA for the CDR3 is TGCGCCAGCAGCTTCGGCTCGGGGGAGACCCAGTACTTC. Encoded protein: CASSFGSGETQYF.